This T cell receptor (beta chain) was captured by sequencing in a study of shared clonotypes between healthy human individuals. As for this clone: Its antigen is still unknown.

Study-wide points: Sequencing depth was predicted to influence how clonotypes are shared among donors.

In germline, CDR1 is SGHRS, CDR2 YFSETQ. The CDR3 is 14 residues long. The junction had 4 bases not matched to a gene; V was cut back by 1 base and J by 6 bases. Every unsorted PBMC PCR replicate was loaded with around 290 ng DNA, about 30,000 T cell genomes. Spread over ten immunoSEQ deep assay plates, unsorted PBMC DNA underwent sequencing. Here immunoSEQ multiplex PCR was the method, and the copy in TCRdb shows in-frame clones only, minus some. The sample has 450,000 to 500,000 clones, roughly 80% seen once; the top ten hold about 13%. The sample comprised PBMCs. This chain joins TRBV5-1 and TRBJ2-4; 7 bases fit TRBD1. This TCR was recovered from a woman aged 40-49 years in good health. Some clones in this sample may be carry-over from other donors' samples. The CDR3 DNA follows: TGCGCCAGCAGCTTGTCGAGACAGGGAAACATTCAGTACTTC. Its translation is CASSLSRQGNIQYF.